What follows describes a single TCR beta chain. This sample is part of a study of shared clonotypes between healthy human individuals. Some clones are missing from TCRdb's copy, which holds only in-frame ones; the method was immunoSEQ multiplex PCR. Found here are more than 400,000 clones, about 85% of them singletons; the top ten hold approximately 12%. CDR3 size: 13 residues. Germline V lookup: CDR1 LNHNV, CDR2 YYDKDF (reference sequence). Trimming left V 4 bases short and J 3 bases short, with 10 bases between. This clonotype originated in a woman aged 40 to 49 in good health. Some clones in this sample may be carry-over from other donors' samples. This chain links TRBV15 with TRBJ2-7, with D perhaps matching TRBD1 (6 bases). Sequencing was carried out using PBMCs. The CDR3 coding sequence is TGTGCCACCAGCAAAGGACAGATCTACGAGCAGTACTTC. It encodes CATSKGQIYEQYF.